This TCR beta chain was sequenced for a study of blood T cell repertoires in COVID-19. Study context: Sources were T cells, B-cell-depleted T cells, or PBMCs; the material itself was cDNA or gDNA.

There are 15 residues in the CDR3. The J segment lost 0 bases and the V segment lost 6 bases, leaving 3 bases of the junction unmatched. CDR1 is KGHSH, CDR2 LQKENI, per germline. As processed by the authors: Amplification of reference gene primers was used by the study to estimate nucleated cell counts. Clones were sequenced by immunoSEQ multiplex PCR, and TCRdb holds only the in-frame ones, with some missing. The V and J calls and clone size were taken over from that table, and D and trimming were inferred from the DNA. Here the sample spans 200,000 to 250,000 clones, 80% to 85% being singletons. The sequenced sample consisted of peripheral blood. This sequence was found in an elderly woman with COVID-19, enrolled during active disease. This rearrangement joins TRBV18 to TRBJ2-5; 11 nucleotides match TRBD1. The CDR3 sequence is CASSRDRGDQETQYF. CDR3 sequence (DNA): TGTGCCAGCTCGCGGGACAGGGGGGACCAAGAGACCCAGTACTTC.